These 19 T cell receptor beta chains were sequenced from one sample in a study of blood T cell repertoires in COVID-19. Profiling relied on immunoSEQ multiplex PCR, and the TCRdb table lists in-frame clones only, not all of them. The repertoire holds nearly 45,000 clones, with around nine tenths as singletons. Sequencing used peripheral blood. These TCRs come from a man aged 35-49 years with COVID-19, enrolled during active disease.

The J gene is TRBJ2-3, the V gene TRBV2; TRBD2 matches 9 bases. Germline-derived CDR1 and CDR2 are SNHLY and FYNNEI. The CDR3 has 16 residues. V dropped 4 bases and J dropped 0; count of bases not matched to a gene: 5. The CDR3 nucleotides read TGTGCCAGCAGTGGCCTTGGACTAGCGAGCACAGATACGCAGTATTTT. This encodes CASSGLGLASTDTQYF.

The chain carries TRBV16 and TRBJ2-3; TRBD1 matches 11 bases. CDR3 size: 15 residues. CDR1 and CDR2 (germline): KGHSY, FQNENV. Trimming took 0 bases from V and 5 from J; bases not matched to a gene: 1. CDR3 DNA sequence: TGTGCCAGCAGCCAATCCGGGACAGGGGGAGATACGCAGTATTTT. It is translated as CASSQSGTGGDTQYF.

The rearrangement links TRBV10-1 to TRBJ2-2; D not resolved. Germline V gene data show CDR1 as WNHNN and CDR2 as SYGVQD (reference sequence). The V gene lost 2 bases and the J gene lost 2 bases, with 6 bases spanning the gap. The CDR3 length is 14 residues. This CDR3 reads CASSEGLNTGELFF. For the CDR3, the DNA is TGCGCCAGCAGTGAGGGCTTAAACACCGGGGAGCTGTTTTTT.

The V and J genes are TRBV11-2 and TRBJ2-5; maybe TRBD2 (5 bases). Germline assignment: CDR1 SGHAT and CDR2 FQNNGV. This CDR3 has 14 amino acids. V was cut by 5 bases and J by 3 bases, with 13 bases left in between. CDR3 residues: CASSPLTGKETQYF. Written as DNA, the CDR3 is TGTGCCAGCAGCCCTTTGACGGGAAAAGAGACCCAGTACTTC.

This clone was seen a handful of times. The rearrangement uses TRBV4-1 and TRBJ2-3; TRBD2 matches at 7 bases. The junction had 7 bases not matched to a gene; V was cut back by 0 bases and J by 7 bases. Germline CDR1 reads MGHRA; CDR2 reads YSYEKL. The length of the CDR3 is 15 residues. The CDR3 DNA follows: TGCGCCAGCAGCCAAGAGCGGGGGTCCTGGAATACGCAGTATTTT. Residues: CASSQERGSWNTQYF.

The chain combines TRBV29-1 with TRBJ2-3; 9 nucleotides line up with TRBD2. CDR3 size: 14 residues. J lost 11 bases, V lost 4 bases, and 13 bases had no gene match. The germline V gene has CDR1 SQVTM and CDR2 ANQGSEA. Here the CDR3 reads CSVVLAGAALEQYF. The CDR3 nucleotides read TGCAGCGTTGTTTTAGCGGGGGCCGCCCTTGAGCAGTATTTT.

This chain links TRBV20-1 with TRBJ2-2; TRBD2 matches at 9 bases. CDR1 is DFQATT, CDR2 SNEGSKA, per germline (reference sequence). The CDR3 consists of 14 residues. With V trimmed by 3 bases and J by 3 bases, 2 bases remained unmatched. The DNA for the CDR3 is TGCAGTGCTAGTCGACTAGCGGACACCGGGGAGCTGTTTTTT. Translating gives CSASRLADTGELFF.

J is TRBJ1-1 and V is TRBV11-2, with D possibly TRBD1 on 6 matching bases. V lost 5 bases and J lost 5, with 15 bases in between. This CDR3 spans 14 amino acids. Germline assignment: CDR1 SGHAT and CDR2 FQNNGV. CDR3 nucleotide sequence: TGTGCCAGCAGCCAATCACAGGGCTGGACTGAAGCTTTCTTT. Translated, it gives CASSQSQGWTEAFF.

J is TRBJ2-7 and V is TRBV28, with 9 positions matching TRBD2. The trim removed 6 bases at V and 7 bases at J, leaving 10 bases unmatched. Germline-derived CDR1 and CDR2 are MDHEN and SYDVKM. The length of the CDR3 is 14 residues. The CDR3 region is CASRDSGRREEQYF. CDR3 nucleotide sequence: TGTGCCAGCAGAGATAGCGGGAGACGGGAAGAGCAGTACTTC. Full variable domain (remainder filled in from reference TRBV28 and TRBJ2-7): DVKVTQSSRYLVKRTGEKVFLECVQDMDHENMFWYRQDPGLGLRLIYFSYDVKMKEKGDIPEGYSVSREKKERFSLILESASTNQTSMYLCASRDSGRREEQYFGPGTRLTVT.

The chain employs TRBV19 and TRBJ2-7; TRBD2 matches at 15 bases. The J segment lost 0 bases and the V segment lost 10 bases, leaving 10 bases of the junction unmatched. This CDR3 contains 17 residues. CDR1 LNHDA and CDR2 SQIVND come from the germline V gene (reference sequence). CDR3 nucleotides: TGTGCCACCAAACGGGGACTAGCGGGAGGAAGCTCCTACGAGCAGTACTTC. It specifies CATKRGLAGGSSYEQYF.

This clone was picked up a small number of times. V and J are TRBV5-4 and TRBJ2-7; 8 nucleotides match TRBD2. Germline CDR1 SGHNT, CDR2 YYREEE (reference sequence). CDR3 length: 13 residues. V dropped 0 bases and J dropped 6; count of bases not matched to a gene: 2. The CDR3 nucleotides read TGTGCCAGCAGCTTGGGGACTAGCTCCGAGCAGTACTTC. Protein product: CASSLGTSSEQYF. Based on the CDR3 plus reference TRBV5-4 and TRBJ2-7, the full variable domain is ETGVTQSPTHLIKTRGQQVTLRCSSQSGHNTVSWYQQALGQGPQFIFQYYREEENGRGNFPPRFSGLQFPNYSSELNVNALELDDSALYLCASSLGTSSEQYFGPGTRLTVT.

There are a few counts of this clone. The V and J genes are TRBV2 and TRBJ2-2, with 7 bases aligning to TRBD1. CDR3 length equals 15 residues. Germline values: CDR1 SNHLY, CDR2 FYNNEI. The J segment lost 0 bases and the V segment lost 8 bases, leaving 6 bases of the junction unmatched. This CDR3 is CASGDSPANTGELFF. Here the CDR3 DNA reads TGTGCCAGCGGGGACAGTCCCGCGAACACCGGGGAGCTGTTTTTT.

In DNA, the CDR3 is TGTGCCATCGGAAGGGACAGCAATGAAAAACTGTTTTTT. The encoded protein is CAIGRDSNEKLFF. J is TRBJ1-4 and V is TRBV10-3; 7 bases agree with TRBD1. Germline lookup yields CDR1 ENHRY and CDR2 SYGVKD. The V and J ends lost 8 bases and 5 bases, in that order; junction bases with no gene match: 5. CDR3 length: 13 amino acids.

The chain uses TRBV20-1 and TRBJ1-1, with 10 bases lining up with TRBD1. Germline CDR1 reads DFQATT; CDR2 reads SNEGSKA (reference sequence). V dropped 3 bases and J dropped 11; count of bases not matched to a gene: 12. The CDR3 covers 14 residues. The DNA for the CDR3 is TGCAGTGCTAGTACCGGGACAGGGGCCTCTGGGGCTTTCTTT. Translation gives CSASTGTGASGAFF.

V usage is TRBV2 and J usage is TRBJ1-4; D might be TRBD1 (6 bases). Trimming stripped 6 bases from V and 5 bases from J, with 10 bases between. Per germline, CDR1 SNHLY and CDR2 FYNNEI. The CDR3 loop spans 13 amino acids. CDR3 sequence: CASRRTDNEKLFF. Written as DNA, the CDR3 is TGTGCCAGCAGGAGGACAGACAATGAAAAACTGTTTTTT.

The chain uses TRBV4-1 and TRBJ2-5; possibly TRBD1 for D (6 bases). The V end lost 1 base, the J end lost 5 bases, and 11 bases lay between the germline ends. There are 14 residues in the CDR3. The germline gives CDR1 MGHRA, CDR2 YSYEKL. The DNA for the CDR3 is TGCGCCAGCAGCCAAGTCCCAGGGGTTGAGACCCAGTACTTC. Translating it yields CASSQVPGVETQYF.

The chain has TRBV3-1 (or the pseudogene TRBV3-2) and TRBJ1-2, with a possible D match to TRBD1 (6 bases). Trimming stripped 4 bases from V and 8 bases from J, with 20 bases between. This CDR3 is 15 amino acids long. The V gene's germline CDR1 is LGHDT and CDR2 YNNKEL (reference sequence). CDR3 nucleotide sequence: TGTGCCAGCAGCCCGAGACTAACAGGGCATCGGGGCTACACCTTC. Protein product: CASSPRLTGHRGYTF.

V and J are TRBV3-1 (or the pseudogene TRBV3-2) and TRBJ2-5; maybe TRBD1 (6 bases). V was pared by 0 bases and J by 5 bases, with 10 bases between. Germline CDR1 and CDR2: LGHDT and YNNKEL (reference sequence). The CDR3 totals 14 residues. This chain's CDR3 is CASSQDTGMETQYF. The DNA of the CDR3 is TGTGCCAGCAGCCAAGATACAGGGATGGAGACCCAGTACTTC.

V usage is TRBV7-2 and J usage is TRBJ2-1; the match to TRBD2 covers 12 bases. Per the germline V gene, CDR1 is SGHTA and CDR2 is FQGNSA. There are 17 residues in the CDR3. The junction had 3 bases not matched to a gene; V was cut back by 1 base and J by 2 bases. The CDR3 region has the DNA TGTGCCAGCAGCTTAGTGACTAGCGGGAGTACCTACAATGAGCAGTTCTTC. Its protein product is CASSLVTSGSTYNEQFF.